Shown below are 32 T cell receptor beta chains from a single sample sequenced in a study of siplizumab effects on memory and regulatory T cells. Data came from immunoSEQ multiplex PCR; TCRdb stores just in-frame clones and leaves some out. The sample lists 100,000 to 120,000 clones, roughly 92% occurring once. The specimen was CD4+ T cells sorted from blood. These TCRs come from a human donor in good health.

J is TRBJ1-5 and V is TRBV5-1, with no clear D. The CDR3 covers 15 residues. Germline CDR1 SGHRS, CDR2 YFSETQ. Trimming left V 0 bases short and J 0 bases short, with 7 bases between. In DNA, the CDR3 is TGCGCCAGCAGCTTGGACGGCTATAGCAATCAGCCCCAGCATTTT. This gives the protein CASSLDGYSNQPQHF.

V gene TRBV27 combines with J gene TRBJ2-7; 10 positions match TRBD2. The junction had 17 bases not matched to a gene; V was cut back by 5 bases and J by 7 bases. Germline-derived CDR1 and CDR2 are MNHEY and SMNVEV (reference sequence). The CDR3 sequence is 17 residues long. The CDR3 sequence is CASSPLGLAAGGGEQYF. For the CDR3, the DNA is TGTGCCAGCAGTCCCCTCGGACTAGCGGCCGGAGGGGGAGAGCAGTACTTC.

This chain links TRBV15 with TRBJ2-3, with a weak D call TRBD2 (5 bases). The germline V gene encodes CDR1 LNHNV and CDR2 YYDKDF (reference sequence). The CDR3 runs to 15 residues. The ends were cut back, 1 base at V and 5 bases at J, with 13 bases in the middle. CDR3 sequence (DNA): TGTGCCACCAGCAGAGCCTGGCGGGCGGGAGATACGCAGTATTTT. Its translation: CATSRAWRAGDTQYF.

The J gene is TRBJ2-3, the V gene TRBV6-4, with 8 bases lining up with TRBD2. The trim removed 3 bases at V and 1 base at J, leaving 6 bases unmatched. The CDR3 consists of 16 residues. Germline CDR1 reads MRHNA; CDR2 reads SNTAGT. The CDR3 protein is CASSESSGGRTDTQYF. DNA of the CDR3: TGTGCCAGCAGTGAGTCGAGCGGGGGCCGCACAGATACGCAGTATTTT.

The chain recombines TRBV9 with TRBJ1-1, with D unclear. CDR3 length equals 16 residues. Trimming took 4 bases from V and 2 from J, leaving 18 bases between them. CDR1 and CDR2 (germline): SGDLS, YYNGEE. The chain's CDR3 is CASSPRGATGNTEAFF. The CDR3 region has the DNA TGTGCCAGCAGCCCTAGAGGTGCCACCGGTAACACTGAAGCTTTCTTT.

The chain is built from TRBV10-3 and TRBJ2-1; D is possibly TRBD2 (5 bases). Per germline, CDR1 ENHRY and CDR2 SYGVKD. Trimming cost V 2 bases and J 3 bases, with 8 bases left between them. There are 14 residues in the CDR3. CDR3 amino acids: CAISEAGGYNEQFF. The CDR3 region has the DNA TGTGCCATCAGTGAGGCGGGCGGCTACAATGAGCAGTTCTTC.

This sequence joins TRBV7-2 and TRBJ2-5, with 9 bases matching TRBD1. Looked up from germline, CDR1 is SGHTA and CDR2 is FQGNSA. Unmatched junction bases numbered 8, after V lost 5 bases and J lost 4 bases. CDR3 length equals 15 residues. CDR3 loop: CASSQGQGVAETQYF. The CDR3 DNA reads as TGTGCCAGCAGCCAGGGACAGGGCGTCGCAGAGACCCAGTACTTC.

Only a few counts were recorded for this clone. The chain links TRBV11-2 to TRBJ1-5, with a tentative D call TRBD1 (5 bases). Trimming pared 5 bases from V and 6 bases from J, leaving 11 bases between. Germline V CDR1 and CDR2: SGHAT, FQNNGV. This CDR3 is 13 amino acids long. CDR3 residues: CASSLQGIQPQHF. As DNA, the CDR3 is TGTGCCAGCAGCCTGCAGGGTATTCAGCCCCAGCATTTT. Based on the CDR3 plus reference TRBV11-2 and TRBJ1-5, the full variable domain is EAGVAQSPRYKIIEKRQSVAFWCNPISGHATLYWYQQILGQGPKLLIQFQNNGVVDDSQLPKDRFSAERLKGVDSTLKIQPAKLEDSAVYLCASSLQGIQPQHFGDGTRLSIL.

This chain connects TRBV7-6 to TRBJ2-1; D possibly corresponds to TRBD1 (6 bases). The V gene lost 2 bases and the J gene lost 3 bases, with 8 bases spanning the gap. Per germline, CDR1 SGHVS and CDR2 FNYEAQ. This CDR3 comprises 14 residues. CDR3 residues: CASSLQGSYNEQFF. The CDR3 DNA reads TGTGCCAGCAGCTTACAGGGGAGCTACAATGAGCAGTTCTTC.

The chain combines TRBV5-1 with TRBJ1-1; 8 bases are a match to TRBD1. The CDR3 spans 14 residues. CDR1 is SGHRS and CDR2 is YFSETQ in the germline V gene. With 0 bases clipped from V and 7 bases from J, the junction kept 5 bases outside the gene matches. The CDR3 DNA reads TGCGCCAGCAGCTTGGCCAGGGGGCGCGATGAAGCTTTCTTT. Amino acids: CASSLARGRDEAFF. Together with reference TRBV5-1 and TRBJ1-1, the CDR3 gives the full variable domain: KAGVTQTPRYLIKTRGQQVTLSCSPISGHRSVSWYQQTPGQGLQFLFEYFSETQRNKGNFPGRFSGRQFSNSRSEMNVSTLELGDSALYLCASSLARGRDEAFFGQGTRLTVV.

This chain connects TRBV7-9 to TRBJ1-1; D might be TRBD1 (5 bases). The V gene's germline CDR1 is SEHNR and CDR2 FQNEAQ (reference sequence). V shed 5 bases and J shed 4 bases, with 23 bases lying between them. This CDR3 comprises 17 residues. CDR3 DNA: TGTGCCAGCAGCGAGACGGTAGGGACCCCAGGGAGCACTGAAGCTTTCTTT. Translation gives CASSETVGTPGSTEAFF.

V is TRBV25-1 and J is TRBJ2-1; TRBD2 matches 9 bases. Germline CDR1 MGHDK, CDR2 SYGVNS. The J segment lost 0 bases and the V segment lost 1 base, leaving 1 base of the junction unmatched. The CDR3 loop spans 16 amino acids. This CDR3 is CASSESSGDSYNEQFF. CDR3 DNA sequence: TGTGCCAGCAGTGAATCTAGCGGGGACTCCTACAATGAGCAGTTCTTC. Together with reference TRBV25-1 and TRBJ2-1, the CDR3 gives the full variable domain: EADIYQTPRYLVIGTGKKITLECSQTMGHDKMYWYQQDPGMELHLIHYSYGVNSTEKGDLSSESTVSRIRTEHFPLTLESARPSHTSQYLCASSESSGDSYNEQFFGPGTRLTVL.

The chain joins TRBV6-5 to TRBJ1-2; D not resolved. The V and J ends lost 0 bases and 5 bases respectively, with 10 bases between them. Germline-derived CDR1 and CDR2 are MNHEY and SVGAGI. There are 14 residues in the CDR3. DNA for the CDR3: TGTGCCAGCAGTTACTCGGGGAAGGAATATGGCTACACCTTC. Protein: CASSYSGKEYGYTF.

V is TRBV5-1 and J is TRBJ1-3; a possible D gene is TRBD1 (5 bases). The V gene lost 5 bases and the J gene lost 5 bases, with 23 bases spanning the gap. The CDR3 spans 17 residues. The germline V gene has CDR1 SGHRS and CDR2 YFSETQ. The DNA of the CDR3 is TGCGCCAGCAGACCAAATAGGACATACGGAAGGAGAAACACCATATATTTT. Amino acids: CASRPNRTYGRRNTIYF.

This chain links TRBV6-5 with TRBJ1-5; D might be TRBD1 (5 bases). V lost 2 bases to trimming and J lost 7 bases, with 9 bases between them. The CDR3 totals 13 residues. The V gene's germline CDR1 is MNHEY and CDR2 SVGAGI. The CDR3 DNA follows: TGTGCCAGCAGTTACCGCAGGGACCAGCCCCAGCATTTT. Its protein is CASSYRRDQPQHF.

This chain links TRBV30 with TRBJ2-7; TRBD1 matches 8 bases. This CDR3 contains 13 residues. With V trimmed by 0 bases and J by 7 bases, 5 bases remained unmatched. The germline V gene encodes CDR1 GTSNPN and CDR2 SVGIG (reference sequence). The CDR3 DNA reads TGTGCCTGGAGTGTACAGGGGGTTGGGGAGCAGTACTTC. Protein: CAWSVQGVGEQYF.

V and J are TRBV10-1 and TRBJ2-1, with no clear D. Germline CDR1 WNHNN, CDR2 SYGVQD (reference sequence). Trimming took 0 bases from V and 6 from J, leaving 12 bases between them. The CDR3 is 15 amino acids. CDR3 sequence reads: CASSESGPSSNEQFF. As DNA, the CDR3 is TGCGCCAGCAGTGAGTCCGGTCCTAGTAGCAATGAGCAGTTCTTC.

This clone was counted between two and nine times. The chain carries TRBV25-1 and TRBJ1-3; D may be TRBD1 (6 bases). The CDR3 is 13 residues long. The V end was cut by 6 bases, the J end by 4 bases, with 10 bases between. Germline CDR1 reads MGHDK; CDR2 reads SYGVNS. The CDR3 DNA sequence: TGTGCCAGCAGCGGACAGTACGGAAACACCATATATTTT. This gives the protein CASSGQYGNTIYF.

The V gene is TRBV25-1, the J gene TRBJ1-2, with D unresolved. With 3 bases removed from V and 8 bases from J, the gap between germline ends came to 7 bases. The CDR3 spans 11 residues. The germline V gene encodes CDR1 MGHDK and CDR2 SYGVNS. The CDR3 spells CASSDSFGYTF. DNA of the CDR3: TGTGCCAGCAGTGACAGCTTCGGCTACACCTTC.

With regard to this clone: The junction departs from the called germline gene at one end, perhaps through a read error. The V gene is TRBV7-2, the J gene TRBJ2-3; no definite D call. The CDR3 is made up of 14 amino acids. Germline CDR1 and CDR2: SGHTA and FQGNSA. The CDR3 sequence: CAGSLDFSTDTQYF. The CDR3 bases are TGTGCCGGCAGCTTGGATTTTAGCACAGATACGCAGTATTTT. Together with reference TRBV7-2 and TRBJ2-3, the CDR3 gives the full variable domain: GAGVSQSPSNKVTEKGKDVELRCDPISGHTALYWYRQSLGQGLEFLIYFQGNSAPDKSGLPSDRFSAERTGGSVSTLTIQRTQQEDSAVYLCAGSLDFSTDTQYFGPGTRLTVL.

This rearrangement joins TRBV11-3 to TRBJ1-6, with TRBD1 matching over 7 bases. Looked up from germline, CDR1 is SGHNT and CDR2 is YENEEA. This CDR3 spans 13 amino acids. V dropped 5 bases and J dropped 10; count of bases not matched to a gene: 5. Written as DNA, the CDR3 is TGTGCCAGCAGCCCCCGCAGGGGGTCACCCCTCCACTTT. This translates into CASSPRRGSPLHF.

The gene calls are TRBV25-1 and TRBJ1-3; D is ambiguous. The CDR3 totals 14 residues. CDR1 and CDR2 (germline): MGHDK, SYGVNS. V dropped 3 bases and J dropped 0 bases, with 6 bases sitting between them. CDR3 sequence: CASSDHSSGNTIYF. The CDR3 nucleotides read TGTGCCAGCAGTGACCATAGCTCTGGAAACACCATATATTTT.

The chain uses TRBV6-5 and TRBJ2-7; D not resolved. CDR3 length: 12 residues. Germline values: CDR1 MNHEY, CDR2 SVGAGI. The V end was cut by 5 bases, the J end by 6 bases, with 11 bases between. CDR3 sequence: CASSPPGGEQYF. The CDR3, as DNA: TGTGCCAGCAGTCCCCCGGGCGGCGAGCAGTACTTC.

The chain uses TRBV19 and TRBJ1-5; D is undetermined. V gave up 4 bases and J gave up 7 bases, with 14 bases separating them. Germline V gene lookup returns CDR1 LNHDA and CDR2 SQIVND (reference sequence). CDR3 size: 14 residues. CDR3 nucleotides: TGTGCCAGTAGTACCCAGGCCGCAGGCCAGCCCCAGCATTTT. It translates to CASSTQAAGQPQHF.

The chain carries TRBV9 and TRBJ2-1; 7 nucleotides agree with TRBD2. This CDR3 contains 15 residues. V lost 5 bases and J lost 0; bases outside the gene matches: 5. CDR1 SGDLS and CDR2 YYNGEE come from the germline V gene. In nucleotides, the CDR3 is TGTGCCAGCAGTCAAAGCGGGACCTCCTACAATGAGCAGTTCTTC. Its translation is CASSQSGTSYNEQFF.

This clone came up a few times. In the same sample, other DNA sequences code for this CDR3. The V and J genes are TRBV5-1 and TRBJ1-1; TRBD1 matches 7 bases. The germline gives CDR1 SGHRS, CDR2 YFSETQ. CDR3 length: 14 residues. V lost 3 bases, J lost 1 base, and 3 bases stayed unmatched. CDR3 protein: CASSSGQTNTEAFF. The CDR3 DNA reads TGCGCCAGCAGCTCGGGACAGACGAACACTGAAGCTTTCTTT.

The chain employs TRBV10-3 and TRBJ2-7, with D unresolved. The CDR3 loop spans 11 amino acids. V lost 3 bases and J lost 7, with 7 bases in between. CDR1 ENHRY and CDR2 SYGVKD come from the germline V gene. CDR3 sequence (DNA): TGTGCCATCAGTGAAACGAGGGAGCAGTACTTC. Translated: CAISETREQYF.

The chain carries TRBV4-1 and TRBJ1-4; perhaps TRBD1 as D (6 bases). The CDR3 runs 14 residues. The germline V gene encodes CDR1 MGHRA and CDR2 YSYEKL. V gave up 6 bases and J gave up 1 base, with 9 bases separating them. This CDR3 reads CASRKQGTNEKLFF. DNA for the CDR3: TGCGCCAGCAGAAAACAGGGAACTAATGAAAAACTGTTTTTT.

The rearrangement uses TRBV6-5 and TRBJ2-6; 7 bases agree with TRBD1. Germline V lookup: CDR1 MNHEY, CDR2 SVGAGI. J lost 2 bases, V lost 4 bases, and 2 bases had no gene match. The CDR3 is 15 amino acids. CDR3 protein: CASSFRGTGANVLTF. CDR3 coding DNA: TGTGCCAGCAGTTTCAGGGGGACTGGGGCCAACGTCCTGACTTTC.

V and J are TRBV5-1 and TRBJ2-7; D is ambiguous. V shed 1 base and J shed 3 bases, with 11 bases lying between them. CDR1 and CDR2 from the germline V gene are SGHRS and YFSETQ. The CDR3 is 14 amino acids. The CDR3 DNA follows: TGCGCCAGCAGCTTGTATACGTCCATCTACGAGCAGTACTTC. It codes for CASSLYTSIYEQYF.

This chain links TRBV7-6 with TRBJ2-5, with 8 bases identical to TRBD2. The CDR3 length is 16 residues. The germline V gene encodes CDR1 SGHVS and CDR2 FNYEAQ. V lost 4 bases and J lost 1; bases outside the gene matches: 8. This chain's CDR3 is CASSSLPGGIQETQYF. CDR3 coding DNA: TGTGCCAGCAGCTCGCTACCGGGGGGGATCCAAGAGACCCAGTACTTC.

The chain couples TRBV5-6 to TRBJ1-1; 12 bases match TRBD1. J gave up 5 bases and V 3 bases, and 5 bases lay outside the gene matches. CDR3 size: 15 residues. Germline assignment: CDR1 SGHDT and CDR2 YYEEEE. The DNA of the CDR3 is TGTGCCAGCAGCTGGAGGGACAGGGGGCGGACTGAAGCTTTCTTT. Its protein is CASSWRDRGRTEAFF.